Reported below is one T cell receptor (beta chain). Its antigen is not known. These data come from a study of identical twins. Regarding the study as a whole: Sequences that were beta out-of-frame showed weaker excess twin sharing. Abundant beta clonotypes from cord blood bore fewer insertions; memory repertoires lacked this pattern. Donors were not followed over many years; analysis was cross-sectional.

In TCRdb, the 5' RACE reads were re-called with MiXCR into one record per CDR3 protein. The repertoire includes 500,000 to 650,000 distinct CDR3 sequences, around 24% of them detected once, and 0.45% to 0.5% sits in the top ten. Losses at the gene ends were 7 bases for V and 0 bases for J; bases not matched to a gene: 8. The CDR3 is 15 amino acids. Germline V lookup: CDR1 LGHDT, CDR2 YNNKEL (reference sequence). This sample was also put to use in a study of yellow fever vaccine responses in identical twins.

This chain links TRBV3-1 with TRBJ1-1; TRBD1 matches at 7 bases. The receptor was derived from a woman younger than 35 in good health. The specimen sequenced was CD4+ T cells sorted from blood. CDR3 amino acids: CASTHGGTVNTEAFF. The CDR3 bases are TGTGCCAGCACACACGGTGGGACAGTGAACACTGAAGCTTTCTTT.